A selection of T cell receptor beta chains follows, all from one sample in a study of blood T cell repertoires in COVID-19. Some clones are missing from TCRdb's copy, which holds only in-frame ones; the method was immunoSEQ multiplex PCR. In the table there are tens of thousands of clones, 80% to 90% of which are singletons. Specimen: peripheral blood. The receptors come from a woman at least 80 years old with acute or convalescent COVID-19. CDR3s leave out the opening cysteine and the closing phenylalanine or tryptophan.

j_call v_call cdr3_aa
TRBJ2-5 TRBV11-2 ASSIYRVGTQETQY
TRBJ2-2 TRBV19 ATFGANTGELF
TRBJ2-7 TRBV30 AWSVQYRDRAEQY
TRBJ2-7 TRBV11-2 ASSLNFDRAYEQY
TRBJ1-5 TRBV19 ASSPTGNNQPQH
TRBJ2-7 TRBV12-5 ASGYWASGGTYYEQY
TRBJ1-2 TRBV5-6 ASTRDGRGYT
TRBJ2-5 TRBV6-2/TRBV6-3 ASSPGGAGEETQY
TRBJ2-7 TRBV29-1 SVEKGTYEQY
TRBJ1-5 TRBV15 ATSRDRGGSEPQH
TRBJ2-7 TRBV6-2/TRBV6-3 ASSTTRRGGEQY
TRBJ1-2 TRBV11-1 ASSLSSGTVYGYT
TRBJ2-3 TRBV10-3 AISESTGVGTDTQY
TRBJ1-4 TRBV6-5 ASLDNLLGKLF
TRBJ1-1 TRBV19 ASSTRFGTGRTEAF
TRBJ2-3 TRBV6-6 ASSPQGGLLAGASYTQY
TRBJ1-5 TRBV6-6 ASSYLGDRINQPQH
TRBJ2-3 TRBV28 ASLIGGQGSDTQY
TRBJ2-1 TRBV7-2 ASSSNPGTGVYNEQF
TRBJ1-2 TRBV7-8 ASSLRQGGGYT
TRBJ1-5 TRBV6-2/TRBV6-3 ASSPGGSVRPQH
TRBJ1-6 TRBV6-1 ASSATGGSYNSPLH
TRBJ2-3 TRBV7-2 ASSSGGDTQY
TRBJ1-2 TRBV6-4 ASIRPDRPYGYT
TRBJ2-7 TRBV27 ASSLGGVAEQY
TRBJ1-5 TRBV30 AWGQDNQPQH
TRBJ1-3 TRBV7-9 ASSARGGATRNTIY
TRBJ2-3 TRBV7-3 ASSSGQGGDTDTQY
TRBJ1-1 TRBV3-1/TRBV3-2 ASSQSGPEAF
TRBJ1-1 TRBV10-2 ASSVGGRTEAF
TRBJ2-3 TRBV6-5 AISRDTTTDTQY
TRBJ2-7 TRBV7-9 ASSLGLAETYEQY
TRBJ2-7 TRBV12-3/TRBV12-4 ASSSGGRYEQY
TRBJ2-2 TRBV20-1 SASKGGNTGELF
TRBJ1-1 TRBV5-1 ASSLRGREGKAGEAF
TRBJ2-3 TRBV2 ASSRLAGVTDTQY
TRBJ1-1 TRBV7-6 ASSLRQNTEAF
TRBJ1-2 TRBV7-2 ASSLVGQQPYGYT
TRBJ2-3 TRBV4-1 ASSQDGGGRKSDTQY
TRBJ1-1 TRBV5-6 ASSLVGAQGNTEAF
TRBJ1-1 TRBV30 AWRQGTEAF
TRBJ2-7 TRBV2 ASRRRGGTSGEQY
TRBJ2-5 TRBV7-9 ASSLIGETQY
TRBJ1-6 TRBV18 ASSQGDPRNSPLH
TRBJ1-2 TRBV27 ASSSRRQGHYGYT
TRBJ1-2 TRBV29-1 SVEREGGYGYT
TRBJ1-4 TRBV9 ASSATGATNEKLF
TRBJ2-1 TRBV29-1 SVVWLASYNEQF
TRBJ2-5 TRBV7-2 ASSRNAGGETQY
TRBJ2-7 TRBV9 ASSVAVVPYEQY
TRBJ2-5 TRBV5-1 ASSFGQWGETQY
TRBJ2-3 TRBV15 ATSRDQITDTQY